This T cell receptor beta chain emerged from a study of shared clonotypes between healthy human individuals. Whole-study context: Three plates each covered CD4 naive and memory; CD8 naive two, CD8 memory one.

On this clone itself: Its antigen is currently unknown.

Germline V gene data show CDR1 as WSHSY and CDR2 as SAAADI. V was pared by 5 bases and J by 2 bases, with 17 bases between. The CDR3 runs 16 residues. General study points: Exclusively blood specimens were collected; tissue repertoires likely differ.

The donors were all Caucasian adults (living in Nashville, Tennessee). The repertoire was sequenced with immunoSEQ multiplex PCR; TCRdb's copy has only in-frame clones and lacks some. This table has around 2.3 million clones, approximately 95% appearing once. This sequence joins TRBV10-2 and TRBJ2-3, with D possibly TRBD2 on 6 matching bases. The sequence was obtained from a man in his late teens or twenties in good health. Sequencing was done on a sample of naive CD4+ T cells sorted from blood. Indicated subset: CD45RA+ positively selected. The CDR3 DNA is TGCGCCAGCAGTCCACCGCCCGGCGGGGCCACAGATACGCAGTATTTT. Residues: CASSPPPGGATDTQYF.